This TCR beta chain was observed in a study of T cells in Graves' hyperthyroidism and ophthalmopathy. Findings and caveats of the study: Blood also contained most expanded thyroid clonotypes above 0.001.

It was RNA transcripts that yielded the amplified TCR beta CDR3 regions. Primed by the HTBI set, a first-round RT-PCR was run on the TCR CDR3. MiXCR was run by TCRdb on the multiplex PCR reads, yielding one entry per CDR3 protein. The table shows about 620,000 distinct CDR3 sequences, with around 16% occurring only once. The V end lost 2 bases, the J end lost 9 bases, and 14 bases lay between the germline ends. Germline-derived CDR1 and CDR2 are SGHAT and FQNNGV. The CDR3 sequence is 14 residues long. Graves' hyperthyroidism is called stable when ophthalmopathy does not progress within 18 months. The PBMCs had their origin in roughly 10 ml of fresh peripheral blood. This clonotype was seen repeatedly, ten times or more. The antigen remains undetermined.

Input material: blood. The receptor was isolated from a woman aged 30 to 39 with Graves' hyperthyroidism. This chain links TRBV11-2 with TRBJ2-1, with D perhaps matching TRBD2 (6 bases). CDR3 DNA sequence: TGTGCCAGCAGCTTATTAGTACTGGGGGGTGAGCAGTTCTTC. It specifies CASSLLVLGGEQFF.